The 23 T cell receptor beta chains below come from one sample, sequenced in a study of beta chain features in type 1 diabetes listed by TCRdb under 2018. Beyond this particular receptor, the publication reports: Type 1 diabetes patients showed a moderate but significant shortening of TCRB CDR3 length in all four CD4+ subsets.

Libraries came from the immunoSEQ multiplex PCR assay. The entire isolated RNA was reverse transcribed using the High Capacity cDNA Reverse Transcription Kit, and thus expressed TCRB transcripts were sequenced. The table comes from immuneACCESS by way of TCRdb, which keeps in-frame sequences with V and J called. Part of the clones is missing from these tables; in studies checked, under half for an unresolved V gene and the rest for unknown reasons. A total of some 350,000 clones appear in this sample, 9.6% of them only once. About 0.6% of the sample goes to the ten largest clones. These receptors' antigens are unknown. The sample was central memory CD4+ T cells from blood. Source of these receptors: a man aged 25 to 40 with type 1 diabetes.

The chain has TRBV7-3 and TRBJ2-1; TRBD2 agrees at 13 bases. This CDR3 has 15 amino acids. Germline values: CDR1 SGHTA, CDR2 FQGTGA. V lost 5 bases, J lost 6 bases, and 4 bases stayed unmatched. The CDR3 DNA follows: TGTGCCAGCAGCCGGACTAGCGGGAGTAGCAATGAGCAGTTCTTC. It codes for CASSRTSGSSNEQFF.

This clone was seen only a few times. V is TRBV6-5 and J is TRBJ1-5; weak D call: TRBD1 (6 bases). The CDR3 extends over 14 amino acids. V was clipped by 7 bases and J by 7 bases, with 17 bases between them. Germline CDR1 reads MNHEY; CDR2 reads SVGAGI. The CDR3 loop is CASTQMRGGQPQHF. CDR3 coding DNA: TGTGCCAGCACCCAAATGAGGGGGGGCCAGCCCCAGCATTTT.

The chain carries TRBV7-9 and TRBJ1-6; the D is unclear. Germline CDR1 reads SEHNR; CDR2 reads FQNEAQ (reference sequence). CDR3 length equals 13 residues. The germline V and J ends were trimmed by 5 bases and 6 bases, with 8 bases remaining between them. CDR3 in DNA: TGTGCCAGCAGCACTCAAGTTAATTCACCCCTCCACTTT. Encoded protein: CASSTQVNSPLHF.

The rearrangement uses TRBV6-1 and TRBJ2-6, with D tentatively TRBD1 (6 bases). This CDR3 is 15 amino acids long. V dropped 7 bases and J dropped 2 bases, with 12 bases sitting between them. CDR1 is MNHNS, CDR2 SASEGT, per germline. The DNA for the CDR3 is TGTGCCAGCATCCAAAGGGGGACTGGGGCCAACGTCCTGACTTTC. Protein: CASIQRGTGANVLTF.

This clone was recorded a few times. V gene TRBV2 combines with J gene TRBJ2-1; D may be TRBD2 (6 bases). CDR1 and CDR2 from the germline V gene are SNHLY and FYNNEI. With 4 bases removed from V and 1 base from J, the gap between germline ends came to 17 bases. CDR3 size: 17 residues. The CDR3 region has the DNA TGTGCCAGCAGTGTGGAACTTCTAGCGACGTCCTACAATGAGCAGTTCTTC. Residues: CASSVELLATSYNEQFF.

This CDR3 reads CASSSRSGRDTQYF. CDR3 bases: TGCGCCAGCAGCTCCCGTTCCGGGCGGGATACGCAGTATTTT. V gene TRBV4-3 combines with J gene TRBJ2-3; no firm D call. The V gene's germline CDR1 is LGHNA and CDR2 YSLEER. There are 14 residues in the CDR3. The V gene lost 5 bases and the J gene lost 6 bases, with 15 bases spanning the gap.

This clone has only a few counts. The V call is TRBV11-1, the J call TRBJ2-2, with 7 bases matching TRBD1. The junction had 7 bases not matched to a gene; V was cut back by 3 bases and J by 3 bases. The CDR3 length is 16 residues. Germline assignment: CDR1 SGHAT and CDR2 FQDESV (reference sequence). The CDR3 here is CASSFKGARDTGELFF. The CDR3 bases are TGTGCCAGCAGCTTCAAGGGGGCGCGGGACACCGGGGAGCTGTTTTTT.

There are a few counts of this clone. This may be a read error: a much more frequent sequence differs by one nucleotide. The CDR3 spells CASSAEGNQPQHF. CDR3 bases: TGTGCCAGCAGCGCGGAGGGCAATCAGCCCCAGCATTTT. The V and J genes are TRBV2 and TRBJ1-5, with D unclear. This CDR3 has 13 amino acids. V was trimmed by 6 bases and J by 2 bases, leaving 8 bases between them. The germline V gene encodes CDR1 SNHLY and CDR2 FYNNEI.

This chain joins TRBV5-4 and TRBJ1-2; TRBD1 agrees at 7 bases. This CDR3 has 15 amino acids. V trimming: 2 bases; J trimming: 5 bases; junction bases outside the gene matches: 9. The germline CDR1 and CDR2 sequences are SGHNT and YYREEE (reference sequence). The CDR3 region has the DNA TGTGCCAGCAGCTTTGATCCGGGGACAGCTTATGGCTACACCTTC. Its protein is CASSFDPGTAYGYTF.

The table lists this clone with many counts. V gene TRBV7-3 combines with J gene TRBJ2-1; D may be TRBD2 (5 bases). The CDR3 is 16 residues long. V was clipped by 1 base and J by 1 base, with 11 bases between them. CDR1 and CDR2 from the germline V gene are SGHTA and FQGTGA. The CDR3 loop is CASSLIVGGSYNEQFF. CDR3 nucleotides: TGTGCCAGCAGCTTAATAGTTGGAGGATCCTACAATGAGCAGTTCTTC.

Ten or more counts support this clone. This sequence joins TRBV29-1 and TRBJ2-2; the D gene is possibly TRBD1 (7 bases). With 3 bases removed from V and 4 bases from J, the gap between germline ends came to 18 bases. In germline, CDR1 is SQVTM, CDR2 ANQGSEA. The CDR3 loop spans 16 amino acids. The CDR3 is CSVEPQGGIGTGELFF. DNA of the CDR3: TGCAGCGTTGAGCCTCAGGGGGGAATCGGCACCGGGGAGCTGTTTTTT.

This clone turned up a few times. This chain's CDR3 is CASSSPGRGVYEAFF. The CDR3 DNA sequence: TGTGCCAGCAGCTCGCCAGGCAGGGGTGTTTATGAAGCTTTCTTT. This rearrangement joins TRBV6-1 to TRBJ1-1; D is possibly TRBD1 (6 bases). CDR3 length: 15 amino acids. Germline loops: CDR1 MNHNS, CDR2 SASEGT. V was clipped by 6 bases and J by 7 bases, with 21 bases between them.

V and J are TRBV28 and TRBJ1-2, with 10 bases aligning to TRBD1. Germline assignment: CDR1 MDHEN and CDR2 SYDVKM. CDR3 size: 15 residues. V dropped 8 bases and J dropped 4; count of bases not matched to a gene: 10. The CDR3 region has the DNA TGTGCCAGCTTGGGACAGGGGAGAGGAATCTATGGCTACACCTTC. Its translation is CASLGQGRGIYGYTF.

This clone was detected many times. J is TRBJ2-3 and V is TRBV7-2, with TRBD2 identical over 8 bases. Per the germline V gene, CDR1 is SGHTA and CDR2 is FQGNSA. Trimming at V came to 3 bases and at J to 5 bases, leaving 4 bases not matched to a gene. This CDR3 region has 14 residues. The CDR3 reads CASSLGLEVDTQYF. CDR3 sequence (DNA): TGTGCCAGCAGCTTGGGACTAGAAGTAGATACGCAGTATTTT. Looking up the rest from reference TRBV7-2 and TRBJ2-3 gives the full variable domain: GAGVSQSPSNKVTEKGKDVELRCDPISGHTALYWYRQSLGQGLEFLIYFQGNSAPDKSGLPSDRFSAERTGGSVSTLTIQRTQQEDSAVYLCASSLGLEVDTQYFGPGTRLTVL.

This clone was detected a few times. The rearrangement joins TRBV7-8 to TRBJ2-1; 9 positions match TRBD2. Germline V CDR1 and CDR2: SGHVS, FQNEAQ. This CDR3 region has 17 residues. With V trimmed by 0 bases and J by 2 bases, 5 bases remained unmatched. The chain's CDR3 is CASSLARAGGTYNEQFF. CDR3 nucleotides: TGTGCCAGCAGCTTAGCGCGAGCGGGGGGAACCTACAATGAGCAGTTCTTC.

CDR3 DNA sequence: TGTGCCAGCAGTTACGACAGTACCTACGAGCAGTACTTC. It codes for CASSYDSTYEQYF. This chain joins TRBV6-6 and TRBJ2-7, with a weak D call TRBD1 (5 bases). Looked up from germline, CDR1 is MNHNY and CDR2 is SVGAGI (reference sequence). V was clipped by 2 bases and J by 2 bases, with 7 bases between them. The CDR3 spans 13 residues.

This clone was recorded at least ten times. This chain connects TRBV27 to TRBJ2-3; D is tentatively TRBD1 or TRBD2 (6 bases each). Germline V gene data show CDR1 as MNHEY and CDR2 as SMNVEV (reference sequence). The CDR3 runs 15 residues. Between the trimmed V and J ends, which lost 4 bases and 5 bases, there was a span of 16 bases. The CDR3 reads CASSYPPGGRDTQYF. The CDR3 DNA is TGTGCCAGCAGTTACCCTCCTGGGGGGCGAGATACGCAGTATTTT.

In its sample, this clone was seen a few times. V is TRBV7-9 and J is TRBJ2-7; D is uncertain. This CDR3 region has 11 residues. In germline, CDR1 is SEHNR, CDR2 FQNEAQ (reference sequence). The V end lost 5 bases, the J end lost 3 bases, and 5 bases lay between the germline ends. The CDR3 nucleotides read TGTGCCAGCAGCCGATACTACGAGCAGTACTTC. It is translated as CASSRYYEQYF.

The chain employs TRBV7-6 and TRBJ1-2; no firm D call. This CDR3 region has 14 residues. V was trimmed by 1 base and J by 8 bases, leaving 14 bases between them. CDR1 and CDR2 from the germline V gene are SGHVS and FNYEAQ. The chain's CDR3 is CASSLGPLNGGYTF. DNA for the CDR3: TGTGCCAGCAGCTTAGGACCCTTAAACGGAGGCTACACCTTC.

The J gene is TRBJ2-4, the V gene TRBV6-5; D possibly matches TRBD1 or TRBD2 (6 bases each). Trimming took 0 bases from V and 8 from J, leaving 11 bases between them. CDR1 and CDR2 (germline): MNHEY, SVGAGI. This CDR3 is built from 14 residues. The CDR3 region has the DNA TGTGCCAGCAGTTACTCATCAGGGGAGGACATTCAGTACTTC. It is translated as CASSYSSGEDIQYF.

This clone was observed many times. The rearrangement joins TRBV21-1 to TRBJ2-2. TRBV21-1 is noted as a pseudogene. This CDR3 has 13 amino acids. The CDR3 DNA reads TGTGCCAGCAGTCGACGGTCGACCGGGGAGCTGTTTTTT. It specifies CASSRRSTGELFF.

This rearrangement joins TRBV7-2 to TRBJ1-1; D not certain. The CDR3 runs 17 residues. Per the germline V gene, CDR1 is SGHTA and CDR2 is FQGNSA. V was shortened by 3 bases and J by 0 bases, with 17 bases between the two germline ends. The DNA for the CDR3 is TGTGCCAGCAGCTTTGGTTGGCCCAGATCCATGAACACTGAAGCTTTCTTT. Protein sequence: CASSFGWPRSMNTEAFF.

The sample holds a few counts of this clone. The rearrangement joins TRBV9 to TRBJ2-2, with 7 bases that match TRBD2. Looked up from germline, CDR1 is SGDLS and CDR2 is YYNGEE. The ends lost 8 bases at V and 1 base at J; junction bases unmatched: 2. The CDR3 totals 13 residues. In DNA form, the CDR3 reads TGTGCCAGTGAGCGGGGGAACACCGGGGAGCTGTTTTTT. Its translation is CASERGNTGELFF.